Shown below are 13 T cell receptor beta chains from a single sample sequenced in a study of spatial heterogeneity in lung cancer. A single record per CDR3 protein comes from TCRdb applying MiXCR to the 5' RACE reads. Here the sample spans about 38,000 distinct CDR3 sequences, less than 6.5% being singletons. Time point indicated: sample taken at primary tumor resection. Sequenced material: PBMCs, taken at surgery. The receptors were gathered from a female donor with early-stage non-small cell lung cancer.

This clonotype appeared many times. The V gene is TRBV11-2, the J gene TRBJ2-3; 7 nucleotides align to TRBD2. This CDR3 is built from 13 residues. Losses at the gene ends were 4 bases for V and 4 bases for J; bases not matched to a gene: 2. Germline lookup yields CDR1 SGHAT and CDR2 FQNNGV. This chain's CDR3 is CASSWAGADTQYF. The CDR3, as DNA: TGTGCCAGCAGCTGGGCGGGAGCAGATACGCAGTATTTT.

This clonotype has ten or more counts. The chain links TRBV5-1 to TRBJ2-7; 8 nucleotides match TRBD1. CDR1 is SGHRS and CDR2 is YFSETQ in the germline V gene. The CDR3 sequence is 14 residues long. Trimming took 4 bases from V and 3 from J; bases not matched to a gene: 6. The CDR3 region is CASSRGQGGYEQYF. The DNA of the CDR3 is TGCGCCAGCAGCAGAGGACAGGGCGGCTACGAGCAGTACTTC.

This clonotype was recorded at least ten times. The rearrangement links TRBV4-1 to TRBJ2-2, with D tentatively TRBD1 or TRBD2 (6 bases each). The CDR3 has 15 residues. Looked up from germline, CDR1 is MGHRA and CDR2 is YSYEKL. V lost 1 base and J 4 bases, leaving 10 bases between the germline ends. For the CDR3, the DNA is TGCGCCAGCAGCCAAGGAGGGGGACTCACCGGGGAGCTGTTTTTT. Protein: CASSQGGGLTGELFF.

Relative to its sample, this clonotype is medium-sized. The V call is TRBV5-6, the J call TRBJ1-6; D gene uncertain. The CDR3 loop spans 12 amino acids. Trimming stripped 0 bases from V and 10 bases from J, with 5 bases between. Germline V lookup: CDR1 SGHDT, CDR2 YYEEEE. The CDR3 DNA reads TGTGCCAGCAGCTTGGTAACGTCACCCCTCCACTTT. Translated, it gives CASSLVTSPLHF.

This clonotype was detected many times. The chain recombines TRBV9 with TRBJ2-2; D tentatively fits TRBD1 or TRBD2 (5 bases each). Germline loops: CDR1 SGDLS, CDR2 YYNGEE. The V and J ends lost 0 bases and 1 base respectively, with 7 bases between them. CDR3 length: 15 residues. CDR3 sequence: CASSVAGGNTGELFF. CDR3 DNA sequence: TGTGCCAGCAGCGTAGCTGGGGGGAACACCGGGGAGCTGTTTTTT.

This chain uses TRBV12-3 or TRBV12-4 with TRBJ2-6, with 12 bases that match TRBD2. Germline trimming cut 3 bases from V and 4 bases from J; bases unmatched to any gene: 19. The CDR3 loop spans 22 amino acids. CDR3 nucleotides: TGTGCCAGCAGTTTCAGTGGAGTTGGGACTAGCGGGTTCCTCCGGGGGGCCAACGTCCTGACTTTC. It codes for CASSFSGVGTSGFLRGANVLTF.

In this sample, this clonotype turned up a few times. The chain uses TRBV7-6 and TRBJ2-1; 8 bases agree with TRBD2. The CDR3 contains 19 residues. Germline values: CDR1 SGHVS, CDR2 FNYEAQ. The trim removed 5 bases at V and 2 bases at J, leaving 17 bases unmatched. The CDR3 loop is CASSALMLGTSGTYNEQFF. CDR3 DNA sequence: TGTGCCAGCAGCGCCCTTATGCTAGGGACTAGTGGAACCTACAATGAGCAGTTCTTC.

In this sample, this clonotype turned up many times. V usage is TRBV20-1 and J usage is TRBJ2-3; D is unclear. The CDR3 sequence is 10 residues long. Germline V CDR1 and CDR2: DFQATT, SNEGSKA (reference sequence). V was pared by 7 bases and J by 5 bases, with 7 bases between. CDR3 region: CSGLGDTQYF. Here the CDR3 DNA reads TGCAGTGGCTTGGGAGATACGCAGTATTTT.

This clonotype was seen at least ten times. The chain uses TRBV4-2 and TRBJ2-7; a possible D gene is TRBD1 (6 bases). V lost 4 bases and J 6 bases, leaving 10 bases between the germline ends. The CDR3 extends over 12 amino acids. Germline-derived CDR1 and CDR2 are LGHNA and YNFKEQ. The CDR3 reads CASSPTGREQYF. CDR3 sequence (DNA): TGTGCCAGCAGCCCCACAGGGCGCGAGCAGTACTTC.

This clonotype was counted only a few times. The chain is built from TRBV10-3 and TRBJ2-3, with 10 bases aligning to TRBD1. The CDR3 extends over 13 amino acids. CDR1 is ENHRY and CDR2 is SYGVKD in the germline V gene. Trimming removed 7 bases from V and 6 bases from J; junction bases left unmatched: 4. CDR3 nucleotides: TGTGCCATCACCGGACAGGGGGGGGATACGCAGTATTTT. Translation gives CAITGQGGDTQYF.

The chain employs TRBV9 and TRBJ1-2; D possibly corresponds to TRBD1 (6 bases). CDR1 and CDR2 from the germline V gene are SGDLS and YYNGEE. The germline V and J ends were trimmed by 4 bases and 2 bases, with 24 bases remaining between them. This CDR3 has 18 residues. The CDR3 here is CASSHPIAPDGTNYGYTF. CDR3 DNA: TGTGCCAGCAGCCACCCAATAGCCCCCGACGGGACAAACTATGGCTACACCTTC. Together with reference TRBV9 and TRBJ1-2, the CDR3 gives the full variable domain: DSGVTQTPKHLITATGQRVTLRCSPRSGDLSVYWYQQSLDQGLQFLIQYYNGEERAKGNILERFSAQQFPDLHSELNLSSLELGDSALYFCASSHPIAPDGTNYGYTFGSGTRLTVV.

This clonotype was counted only a few times. The chain links TRBV6-2 or TRBV6-3 to TRBJ2-7, with 9 bases lining up with TRBD1. From germline, CDR1 is MNHEY and CDR2 SVGEGT. After removal of 7 bases from V and 10 bases from J, the junction contained 17 bases not matched to a gene. CDR3 length: 15 amino acids. The CDR3 spells CASTTIGTGTPLQYF. For the CDR3, the DNA is TGTGCCAGCACCACGATAGGGACAGGGACCCCCCTTCAGTACTTC.

At least ten counts were recorded for this clonotype. The chain recombines TRBV25-1 with TRBJ1-1, with 7 positions matching TRBD1. Germline V gene lookup returns CDR1 MGHDK and CDR2 SYGVNS. This CDR3 contains 13 residues. The ends lost 7 bases at V and 0 bases at J; junction bases unmatched: 2. CDR3 sequence: CASKGQLNTEAFF. As DNA, the CDR3 is TGTGCCAGCAAGGGACAGCTGAACACTGAAGCTTTCTTT.